This TCR beta chain was observed in a study of shared clonotypes between healthy human individuals. Study-wide points: When compared with the clonotypes that were shared by all four sorted-subset donors, the non-shared clonotypes turned out to have lower generation probabilities.

Clones were read by immunoSEQ multiplex PCR, and TCRdb kept only the in-frame ones, dropping some. Seen here are some 200,000 clones, approximately 92% observed once, and the top ten hold 0.067%. Splitting the CD4+ cells yielded a CD45RA+ naive subset and a CD45RA-negative memory subset. Points on this clone: Its matching antigen is unknown.

This CDR3 region has 14 residues. The V gene lost 6 bases and the J gene lost 2 bases, with 14 bases spanning the gap. CDR1 is SGHNT, CDR2 YYREEE, per germline (reference sequence). This receptor was obtained from a woman in her twenties or thirties in good health. The chain is built from TRBV5-4 and TRBJ1-2; D ambiguous. Input material: naive CD4+ T cells sorted from blood. Subset indicated: CD45RA+ positively selected. The CDR3 coding sequence is TGTGCCAGCAAATACTCGACGGCAAACTATGGCTACACCTTC. It specifies CASKYSTANYGYTF.